This is a list of T cell receptor beta chains from one sample in a study of T cells in Graves' hyperthyroidism and ophthalmopathy. TCRdb called the multiplex PCR reads again in MiXCR, with one record for every CDR3 protein. This table holds about 260,000 distinct CDR3 sequences, around a quarter found once. Sequencing was done on a sample of blood. Receptors originate from a man in his forties or fifties with Graves' hyperthyroidism that later progressed to Graves' ophthalmopathy. The CDR3 runs from the conserved cysteine through the conserved F or W. Each record gives: D gene, J gene, clone size, V gene, CDR3 protein, CDR3 DNA. A D gene is named only where the DNA matches it firmly. Not all rows give a size; the values are once, few, many and, for expanded clones, a class.

D gene: TRBD2
J gene: TRBJ2-5
clone size: many
V gene: TRBV11-2
CDR3 protein: CASSQMSGRAGETQYF
CDR3 DNA: TGTGCCAGCAGCCAGATGAGCGGGAGGGCCGGGGAGACCCAGTACTTC

D gene: TRBD1
J gene: TRBJ2-7
clone size: NA
V gene: TRBV27
CDR3 protein: CASSTRDRGPPEQYF
CDR3 DNA: TGTGCCAGCAGTACAAGGGACAGGGGTCCCCCCGAGCAGTACTTC

D gene: NA
J gene: TRBJ2-4
clone size: many
V gene: TRBV2
CDR3 protein: CASSEEAGQGIQYF
CDR3 DNA: TGTGCCAGCAGTGAAGAGGCAGGGCAAGGTATTCAGTACTTC

D gene: NA
J gene: TRBJ2-5
clone size: NA
V gene: TRBV12-3/TRBV12-4
CDR3 protein: CASIWGPDGETQYF
CDR3 DNA: TGTGCCAGCATTTGGGGACCCGACGGAGAGACCCAGTACTTC

D gene: NA
J gene: TRBJ1-1
clone size: many
V gene: TRBV10-1
CDR3 protein: CASSEGRGLTEAFF
CDR3 DNA: TGCGCCAGCAGTGAAGGCAGGGGCCTCACTGAAGCTTTCTTT

D gene: NA
J gene: TRBJ2-7
clone size: NA
V gene: TRBV4-1
CDR3 protein: CASSQKAPGRGTYEQYF
CDR3 DNA: TGCGCCAGCAGCCAAAAAGCCCCGGGACGGGGAACCTACGAGCAGTACTTC

D gene: NA
J gene: TRBJ1-1
clone size: many
V gene: TRBV4-2
CDR3 protein: CASSQDFPTRTEAFF
CDR3 DNA: TGTGCCAGCAGCCAAGATTTCCCCACCCGGACTGAAGCTTTCTTT

D gene: TRBD2
J gene: TRBJ2-7
clone size: many
V gene: TRBV11-2
CDR3 protein: CASSSRTSGPGGEQYF
CDR3 DNA: TGTGCCAGCAGCTCGCGGACTAGCGGGCCCGGAGGTGAGCAGTACTTC

D gene: NA
J gene: TRBJ2-7
clone size: few
V gene: TRBV19
CDR3 protein: CASSNARGYEQYF
CDR3 DNA: TGTGCCAGTAGTAATGCCCGTGGCTACGAGCAGTACTTC

D gene: NA
J gene: TRBJ1-3
clone size: many
V gene: TRBV20-1
CDR3 protein: CSAESGAGPNTIYF
CDR3 DNA: TGCAGTGCTGAGAGCGGTGCTGGTCCGAACACCATATATTTT

D gene: NA
J gene: TRBJ1-1
clone size: many
V gene: TRBV11-2
CDR3 protein: CASSPLVGLNTEAFF
CDR3 DNA: TGTGCCAGCAGCCCCTTGGTAGGATTGAACACTGAAGCTTTCTTT

D gene: TRBD2
J gene: TRBJ2-5
clone size: many
V gene: TRBV4-1
CDR3 protein: CASSQEERLAVQETQYF
CDR3 DNA: TGCGCCAGCAGCCAAGAGGAGAGACTAGCGGTTCAAGAGACCCAGTACTTC

D gene: NA
J gene: TRBJ1-1
clone size: once
V gene: TRBV10-3
CDR3 protein: CAISESAGSITEAFF
CDR3 DNA: TGTGCCATCAGTGAGTCAGCAGGGTCAATAACTGAAGCTTTCTTT

D gene: NA
J gene: TRBJ1-5
clone size: few
V gene: TRBV6-1
CDR3 protein: CASKSYQPQHF
CDR3 DNA: TGTGCCAGCAAGAGCTATCAGCCCCAGCATTTT

D gene: NA
J gene: TRBJ1-2
clone size: many
V gene: TRBV20-1
CDR3 protein: CSASEGGYTF
CDR3 DNA: TGCAGTGCTAGCGAAGGGGGCTACACCTTC

D gene: TRBD2
J gene: TRBJ2-2
clone size: many
V gene: TRBV19
CDR3 protein: CASSIFGGAGELFF
CDR3 DNA: TGTGCCAGTAGTATATTCGGGGGGGCTGGGGAGCTGTTTTTT

D gene: NA
J gene: TRBJ1-2
clone size: few
V gene: TRBV28
CDR3 protein: CASSLPAQFYGYTF
CDR3 DNA: TGTGCCAGCAGTTTACCGGCGCAGTTCTATGGCTACACCTTC

D gene: TRBD1
J gene: TRBJ1-5
clone size: many
V gene: TRBV12-3/TRBV12-4
CDR3 protein: CASSFSGGGQPQHF
CDR3 DNA: TGTGCCAGCAGCTTTTCAGGGGGAGGGCAGCCCCAGCATTTT

D gene: NA
J gene: TRBJ2-4
clone size: many
V gene: TRBV20-1
CDR3 protein: CSVGVLSKNIQYF
CDR3 DNA: TGCAGTGTCGGGGTACTATCCAAAAACATTCAGTACTTC

D gene: NA
J gene: TRBJ2-2
clone size: many
V gene: TRBV24-1
CDR3 protein: CATSDSGVVREANTGELFF
CDR3 DNA: TGTGCCACCAGTGATTCCGGAGTCGTACGCGAAGCGAACACCGGGGAGCTGTTTTTT

D gene: TRBD1
J gene: TRBJ1-1
clone size: NA
V gene: TRBV12-3/TRBV12-4
CDR3 protein: CASSLAGQGSTEAFF
CDR3 DNA: TGTGCCAGCAGTTTAGCGGGACAGGGCTCAACTGAAGCTTTCTTT

D gene: NA
J gene: TRBJ1-1
clone size: many
V gene: TRBV19
CDR3 protein: CASSIIPNTEAFF
CDR3 DNA: TGTGCCAGTAGTATTATTCCAAACACTGAAGCTTTCTTT

D gene: NA
J gene: TRBJ2-7
clone size: NA
V gene: TRBV29-1
CDR3 protein: CSVESGKIGEQYF
CDR3 DNA: TGCAGCGTTGAGTCAGGGAAGATTGGCGAGCAGTACTTC

D gene: NA
J gene: TRBJ1-1
clone size: NA
V gene: TRBV6-2/TRBV6-3
CDR3 protein: CASSRDWLGTTEAFF
CDR3 DNA: TGTGCCAGCAGCCGAGACTGGTTAGGGACCACTGAAGCTTTCTTT

D gene: TRBD2
J gene: TRBJ2-5
clone size: NA
V gene: TRBV28
CDR3 protein: CASSFDGTSGRALETQYF
CDR3 DNA: TGTGCCAGCAGTTTCGACGGGACTAGCGGGAGGGCCTTAGAGACCCAGTACTTC

D gene: NA
J gene: TRBJ1-2
clone size: many
V gene: TRBV24-1
CDR3 protein: CATSDADGYGYTF
CDR3 DNA: TGTGCCACCAGTGATGCGGACGGCTATGGCTACACCTTC

D gene: NA
J gene: TRBJ1-1
clone size: many
V gene: TRBV6-5
CDR3 protein: CASGLNTEAFF
CDR3 DNA: TGTGCCAGCGGATTGAACACTGAAGCTTTCTTT

D gene: NA
J gene: TRBJ1-1
clone size: NA
V gene: TRBV27
CDR3 protein: CASILGTEAFF
CDR3 DNA: TGTGCCAGCATATTGGGTACTGAAGCTTTCTTT

D gene: NA
J gene: TRBJ1-1
clone size: many
V gene: TRBV5-1
CDR3 protein: CASGSNTEAFF
CDR3 DNA: TGCGCCAGCGGGAGCAACACTGAAGCTTTCTTT

D gene: NA
J gene: TRBJ1-1
clone size: NA
V gene: TRBV19
CDR3 protein: CASSIVVQGLLVAFF
CDR3 DNA: TGTGCCAGTAGTATAGTAGTCCAGGGGCTCTTAGTAGCTTTCTTT

D gene: TRBD1
J gene: TRBJ2-7
clone size: many
V gene: TRBV30
CDR3 protein: CAWNRGHFYEQYF
CDR3 DNA: TGTGCCTGGAACAGGGGGCATTTCTACGAGCAGTACTTC

D gene: TRBD2
J gene: TRBJ2-7
clone size: NA
V gene: TRBV6-2/TRBV6-3
CDR3 protein: CASSYSTSGTYEQYF
CDR3 DNA: TGTGCCAGCAGTTACTCAACTAGCGGGACCTACGAGCAGTACTTC

D gene: TRBD1
J gene: TRBJ1-1
clone size: many
V gene: TRBV20-1
CDR3 protein: CSARSGRGQGFVEAFF
CDR3 DNA: TGCAGTGCTAGATCTGGGAGGGGGCAAGGTTTTGTTGAAGCTTTCTTT

D gene: TRBD2
J gene: TRBJ2-2
clone size: many
V gene: TRBV5-1
CDR3 protein: CASSLLASNTGELFF
CDR3 DNA: TGCGCCAGCAGCTTACTAGCGTCAAACACCGGGGAGCTGTTTTTT

D gene: NA
J gene: TRBJ2-5
clone size: many
V gene: TRBV7-3
CDR3 protein: CASSRLGETQYF
CDR3 DNA: TGTGCCAGCAGCCGACTGGGGGAGACCCAGTACTTC

D gene: TRBD2
J gene: TRBJ2-5
clone size: NA
V gene: TRBV28
CDR3 protein: CASSFRLAGGLETQYF
CDR3 DNA: TGTGCCAGCAGTTTTCGACTAGCGGGAGGGCTAGAGACCCAGTACTTC

D gene: NA
J gene: TRBJ1-2
clone size: many
V gene: TRBV2
CDR3 protein: CASTNLGGETNYGYTF
CDR3 DNA: TGTGCCAGCACAAACCTCGGGGGGGAAACTAACTATGGCTACACCTTC

D gene: NA
J gene: TRBJ2-5
clone size: many
V gene: TRBV5-1
CDR3 protein: CASSLTAQETQYF
CDR3 DNA: TGTGCCAGCAGCTTGACAGCCCAAGAGACCCAGTACTTC

D gene: NA
J gene: TRBJ1-2
clone size: many
V gene: TRBV20-1
CDR3 protein: CSARKAPGYGYTF
CDR3 DNA: TGCAGTGCTAGGAAAGCCCCGGGCTATGGCTACACCTTC

D gene: NA
J gene: TRBJ2-2
clone size: many
V gene: TRBV7-3
CDR3 protein: CASSFGLSSGELFF
CDR3 DNA: TGTGCCAGCAGCTTCGGACTATCCTCCGGGGAGCTGTTTTTT

D gene: TRBD2
J gene: TRBJ2-3
clone size: many
V gene: TRBV24-1
CDR3 protein: CATGDLGLAGTDTQYF
CDR3 DNA: TGTGCCACCGGTGATCTCGGACTAGCGGGCACAGATACGCAGTATTTT

D gene: TRBD1
J gene: TRBJ2-7
clone size: many
V gene: TRBV20-1
CDR3 protein: CSATAQTGVYEQYF
CDR3 DNA: TGCAGTGCTACCGCCCAAACAGGGGTTTACGAGCAGTACTTC

D gene: NA
J gene: TRBJ2-2
clone size: many
V gene: TRBV4-1
CDR3 protein: CASSQTIGVRGELFF
CDR3 DNA: TGCGCCAGCAGCCAAACTATAGGGGTTCGAGGGGAGCTGTTTTTT

D gene: TRBD2
J gene: TRBJ2-5
clone size: many
V gene: TRBV27
CDR3 protein: CASKKGRGLAGTPQETQYF
CDR3 DNA: TGTGCCAGCAAAAAAGGAAGGGGACTAGCGGGAACCCCCCAAGAGACCCAGTACTTC

D gene: TRBD2
J gene: TRBJ2-5
clone size: NA
V gene: TRBV28
CDR3 protein: CASSRLAGGPQETQYF
CDR3 DNA: TGTGCCAGCAGCCGACTAGCGGGAGGTCCCCAAGAGACCCAGTACTTC

D gene: TRBD1
J gene: TRBJ1-6
clone size: few
V gene: TRBV9
CDR3 protein: CASSGTGTGVSPLHF
CDR3 DNA: TGTGCCAGCAGCGGAACCGGGACAGGGGTTTCACCCCTCCACTTT

D gene: TRBD1
J gene: TRBJ1-1
clone size: few
V gene: TRBV20-1
CDR3 protein: CSAVERTGANTEAFF
CDR3 DNA: TGCAGTGCGGTTGAAAGGACAGGCGCAAACACTGAAGCTTTCTTT

D gene: NA
J gene: TRBJ1-1
clone size: many
V gene: TRBV4-2
CDR3 protein: CASSQDGREGTEAFF
CDR3 DNA: TGTGCCAGCAGCCAAGATGGTAGGGAAGGGACTGAAGCTTTCTTT